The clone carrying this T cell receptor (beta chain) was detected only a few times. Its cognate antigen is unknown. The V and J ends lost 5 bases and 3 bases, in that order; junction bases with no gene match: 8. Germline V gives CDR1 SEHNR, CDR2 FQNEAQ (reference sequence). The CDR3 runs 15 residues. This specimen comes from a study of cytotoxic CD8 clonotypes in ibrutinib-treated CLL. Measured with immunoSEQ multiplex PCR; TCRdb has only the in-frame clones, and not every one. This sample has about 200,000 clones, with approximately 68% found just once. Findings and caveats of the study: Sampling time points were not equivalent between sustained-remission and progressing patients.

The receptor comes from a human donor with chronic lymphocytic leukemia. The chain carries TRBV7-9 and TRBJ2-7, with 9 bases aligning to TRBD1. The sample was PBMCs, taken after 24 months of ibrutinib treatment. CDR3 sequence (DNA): TGTGCCAGCAGCATAGGGGACAGGGAAGGCTACGAGCAGTACTTC. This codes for CASSIGDREGYEQYF. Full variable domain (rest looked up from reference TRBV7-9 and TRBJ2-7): DTGVSQNPRHKITKRGQNVTFRCDPISEHNRLYWYRQTLGQGPEFLTYFQNEAQLEKSRLLSDRFSAERPKGSFSTLEIQRTEQGDSAMYLCASSIGDREGYEQYFGPGTRLTVT.